These T cell receptor beta chains were read from a single sample in a study of cytomegalovirus exposure and HLA in healthy donors. Only in-frame clones appear in the TCRdb table, and some are missing; sequencing was by immunoSEQ multiplex PCR. The sample holds over 150,000 clones; approximately 79% are singletons and the top ten take 2% to 2.5%. Sample: PBMCs. These receptor sequences come from a male donor in good health and CMV-seronegative. The CDR3 runs from the conserved cysteine through the conserved F or W. A D gene is named only where the DNA matches it firmly. For some rows the clone size is stated as once, few or many, or as a class when expanded; others skip it.

V	size	D	J	CDR3	DNA
TRBV30	.	.	TRBJ1-3	CAWSVLRGNTIYF	TGTGCCTGGAGTGTACTTCGTGGAAACACCATATATTTT
TRBV7-2	.	TRBD1	TRBJ2-7	CASSLVGQGTYEQYF	TGTGCCAGCAGCTTAGTGGGACAGGGTACCTACGAGCAGTACTTC
TRBV5-3	.	TRBD2	TRBJ2-1	CARSPAPLAGVFYEQFF	TGTGCCAGAAGCCCCGCCCCCCTAGCGGGGGTATTCTATGAGCAGTTCTTC
TRBV19	.	TRBD1	TRBJ1-1	CASTKTGVNTEAFF	TGTGCCAGTACTAAGACAGGGGTTAACACTGAAGCTTTCTTT
TRBV6-9	.	TRBD2	TRBJ2-3	CASSLLRGTSEDTDTQYF	TGTGCCAGCAGTTTACTCCGAGGGACTAGCGAAGACACAGATACGCAGTATTTT
TRBV9	few	.	TRBJ1-5	CASSPGQAEFQPQHF	TGTGCCAGCAGCCCAGGGCAGGCGGAATTTCAGCCCCAGCATTTT
TRBV7-9	.	TRBD2	TRBJ2-1	CASSLVGLANNEQFF	TGTGCCAGCAGCTTAGTAGGACTAGCCAACAATGAGCAGTTCTTC
TRBV4-1	.	.	TRBJ2-7	CASSQQGLGTYEQYF	TGCGCCAGCAGCCAACAGGGTTTGGGAACCTACGAGCAGTACTTC
TRBV2	.	TRBD1	TRBJ2-7	CASSGTGAEQYF	TGTGCCAGCAGTGGGACAGGGGCCGAGCAGTACTTC
TRBV5-1	.	.	TRBJ1-1	CASSLLRGNTEAFF	TGCGCCAGCAGCTTGTTACGGGGGAACACTGAAGCTTTCTTT
TRBV5-6	.	TRBD1	TRBJ1-2	CASSLGTGVVGYTF	TGTGCCAGCAGCTTGGGGACAGGGGTGGTAGGCTACACCTTC
TRBV5-8	once	.	TRBJ1-6	CASSRRQDNSPLHF	TGTGCCAGCAGCCGTCGACAGGATAATTCACCCCTCCACTTT
TRBV7-2	.	.	TRBJ1-5	CASSPQGNQPQHF	TGTGCCAGCAGTCCTCAGGGGAATCAGCCCCAGCATTTT
TRBV9	once	TRBD1	TRBJ1-1	CASSVAGDRNLNTEAFF	TGTGCCAGCAGCGTAGCTGGGGACAGGAATCTGAACACTGAAGCTTTCTTT
TRBV10-2	.	.	TRBJ2-1	CASTGETVTNEQFF	TGCGCCAGCACGGGGGAGACAGTCACGAATGAGCAGTTCTTC
TRBV30	.	.	TRBJ1-1	CAWSPRNTEAFF	TGTGCCTGGAGTCCCAGGAACACTGAAGCTTTCTTT
TRBV27	.	TRBD1	TRBJ1-2	CASSSNRGGYGYTF	TGTGCCAGCAGTTCCAACAGGGGCGGCTATGGCTACACCTTC
TRBV27	.	.	TRBJ2-5	CASSLTGETQYF	TGTGCCAGCAGCCTAACGGGGGAGACCCAGTACTTC
TRBV5-4	.	.	TRBJ2-7	CASSPGVTVSSYEQYF	TGTGCCAGCAGCCCCGGAGTGACCGTCAGCTCCTACGAGCAGTACTTC
TRBV7-6	.	.	TRBJ2-2	CASSLQSGAKAGELFF	TGTGCCAGCAGCTTACAATCAGGGGCTAAGGCCGGGGAGCTGTTTTTT